Listed below are T cell receptor beta chains from one sample, sequenced in a study of blood T cells in healthy people across ages. One entry per CDR3 protein, called by TCRdb with MiXCR from the 5' RACE reads. This table has around 1.5 million distinct CDR3 sequences, around 55% appearing once. The sample taken for sequencing was blood. These receptor sequences come from a man aged 18 to 29 in good health. CDR3s include the opening cysteine and the closing phenylalanine or tryptophan. The D gene is left open where the match is weak. The listing skips clone size in some rows; elsewhere it reads once, few, many or a size class.

CASSLPGSSYNEQFF	TGCGCCAGCAGCTTGCCAGGGAGCTCCTACAATGAGCAGTTCTTC	TRBJ2-1	.	.	TRBV5-1
CASSLSDRPSSTDTQYF	TGTGCCAGCAGCCTTTCCGACAGGCCATCTAGCACAGATACGCAGTATTTT	TRBJ2-3	.	.	TRBV3-1
CASRERGKYYGYTF	TGCGCCAGCAGGGAGAGGGGTAAATACTATGGCTACACCTTC	TRBJ1-2	.	.	TRBV10-2
CSARDRVAKNIQYF	TGCAGTGCTAGAGACAGGGTGGCCAAAAACATTCAGTACTTC	TRBJ2-4	few	.	TRBV20-1
CSTTGGSTDTQYF	TGCAGTACAACAGGGGGTAGCACAGATACGCAGTATTTT	TRBJ2-3	.	TRBD1	TRBV20-1
CASSYRGHSYNEQFF	TGTGCCAGCAGTTACAGGGGACACTCCTACAATGAGCAGTTCTTC	TRBJ2-1	.	.	TRBV6-6
CASTGGRNEQFF	TGTGCCAGCACTGGCGGGAGAAATGAGCAGTTCTTC	TRBJ2-1	.	TRBD2	TRBV28
CSARDHGQGDYQPQHF	TGCAGTGCTAGAGACCACGGACAGGGGGATTATCAGCCCCAGCATTTT	TRBJ1-5	.	TRBD1	TRBV20-1
CSVDVGYEQYF	TGCAGCGTTGATGTGGGGTACGAGCAGTACTTC	TRBJ2-7	many	.	TRBV29-1
CASSYPYREEDEQYF	TGTGCCAGCAGTTATCCCTACCGGGAGGAAGACGAGCAGTACTTC	TRBJ2-7	.	TRBD2	TRBV7-9
CASSQDKAGAIAKNIQYF	TGCGCCAGCAGCCAAGATAAGGCGGGCGCAATAGCCAAAAACATTCAGTACTTC	TRBJ2-4	.	.	TRBV4-3
CASGLAVGNEQFF	TGTGCTAGTGGTCTGGCGGTGGGCAATGAGCAGTTCTTC	TRBJ2-1	few	.	TRBV12-5
CASSQDWGQGYNEQFF	TGCGCCAGCAGCCAAGATTGGGGACAGGGCTACAATGAGCAGTTCTTC	TRBJ2-1	.	TRBD1	TRBV4-3
CCAIVKTSGGAAETQYF	TGCTGTGCTATCGTTAAGACTAGCGGGGGGGCCGCAGAGACGCAGTATTTT	TRBJ2-3	.	TRBD2	TRBV20-1
CSARLAEGDVDTQYF	TGCAGTGCGAGACTAGCGGAGGGTGACGTAGATACGCAGTATTTT	TRBJ2-3	.	TRBD2	TRBV20-1
CASSLGGTVKKTYEQYF	TGTGCCAGCAGCTTAGGAGGGACAGTAAAAAAAACCTACGAGCAGTACTTC	TRBJ2-7	.	TRBD1	TRBV7-9
CASTRQTGAGELFF	TGTGCCAGCACCAGACAGACAGGGGCCGGGGAGCTGTTTTTT	TRBJ2-2	.	TRBD1	TRBV12-3/TRBV12-4
CASSDRDREAEAFF	TGTGCCAGCAGTGACCGGGACAGGGAGGCTGAAGCTTTCTTT	TRBJ1-1	few	TRBD1	TRBV6-1
CASSGAIAQYF	TGTGCCAGTAGTGGAGCGATTGCGCAGTATTTT	TRBJ2-3	.	.	TRBV6-1
CSASTMQRGDTEAFF	TGCAGTGCTAGTACCATGCAGCGGGGGGACACTGAAGCTTTCTTT	TRBJ1-1	.	.	TRBV20-1